These 15 T cell receptor beta chains were sequenced from one sample in a study of brain T cells in children with intractable seizures. The time point is: blood from clinic visit 5 months post-surgery; TSC patient then seizure free. The assay was immunoSEQ multiplex PCR, and TCRdb's table has in-frame clones only and misses some. Here the sample spans hundreds of thousands of clones, over 90% being singletons. The material was peripheral blood, obtained 4 to 6 months after surgery. All receptors come from a boy younger than two with tuberous sclerosis and intractable seizures.

This rearrangement joins TRBV27 to TRBJ1-1; 10 positions match TRBD1. The CDR3 covers 14 residues. The V gene's germline CDR1 is MNHEY and CDR2 SMNVEV (reference sequence). V was pared by 7 bases and J by 5 bases, with 7 bases of the junction left unmatched. CDR3: CASTRTGGGTEAFF. The CDR3 DNA is TGTGCCAGCACCCGGACAGGGGGGGGGACTGAAGCTTTCTTT.

This chain joins TRBV6-5 and TRBJ2-7, with D possibly matching TRBD1 (5 bases). The CDR3 contains 12 residues. Per germline, CDR1 MNHEY and CDR2 SVGAGI. The ends were cut back, 4 bases at V and 7 bases at J, with 11 bases in the middle. The CDR3 region is CASSSPRGEQYF. In nucleotides, the CDR3 is TGTGCCAGCAGTTCTCCTAGGGGTGAGCAGTACTTC.

The gene calls are TRBV28 and TRBJ2-7, with 9 bases matching TRBD1. The length of the CDR3 is 15 residues. CDR1 and CDR2 from the germline V gene are MDHEN and SYDVKM. V was clipped by 2 bases and J by 7 bases; unmatched bases: 9. The CDR3 sequence is CASSLGDREYREQYF. The DNA of the CDR3 is TGTGCCAGCAGTTTAGGGGACAGGGAGTATAGGGAGCAGTACTTC.

The rearrangement joins TRBV11-2 to TRBJ2-3, with no clear D. V was trimmed by 4 bases and J by 12 bases, leaving 17 bases between them. CDR1 and CDR2 from the germline V gene are SGHAT and FQNNGV. The CDR3 is 13 residues long. Here the CDR3 reads CASSSQGPARQYF. CDR3 coding DNA: TGTGCCAGCAGCTCACAAGGGCCAGCCCGCCAGTATTTT.

The chain combines TRBV15 with TRBJ2-2; TRBD1 or TRBD2 may be the D gene (6 bases each). Trimming stripped 0 bases from V and 4 bases from J, with 15 bases between. The CDR3 extends over 17 amino acids. Germline V gene lookup returns CDR1 LNHNV and CDR2 YYDKDF (reference sequence). Here the CDR3 DNA reads TGTGCCACCAGCAGAGATTTAGTGGGGGGCGGCACCGGGGAGCTGTTTTTT. Translated, it gives CATSRDLVGGGTGELFF.

This clone was picked up many times. The chain links TRBV30 to TRBJ2-7; 10 bases align to TRBD1. V gave up 2 bases and J gave up 4 bases; unmatched junction bases: 8. Germline CDR1 GTSNPN, CDR2 SVGIG (reference sequence). This CDR3 has 15 residues. The CDR3 region has the DNA TGTGCCTGGAGTTTTCCCGGGACAGGGGTATACGAGCAGTACTTC. This translates into CAWSFPGTGVYEQYF.

This clone has a single count. CDR3 DNA sequence: TGTGCCAGCAGTTACTCGAATTGGGATAAAGAGACCCAGTACTTC. This sequence encodes CASSYSNWDKETQYF. The chain has TRBV6-6 and TRBJ2-5, with D unclear. Germline CDR1 MNHNY, CDR2 SVGAGI (reference sequence). Deletions cut 0 bases from V and 3 bases from J, with 11 bases between. The CDR3 length is 15 residues.

The chain has TRBV18 and TRBJ2-1; D gene unclear. V was cut by 6 bases and J by 7 bases, with 7 bases left in between. Per the germline V gene, CDR1 is KGHSH and CDR2 is LQKENI. The CDR3 loop spans 11 amino acids. The CDR3 nucleotides are TGTGCCAGCTCCCAATTTAATGAGCAGTTCTTC. Translation: CASSQFNEQFF.

The rearrangement joins TRBV15 to TRBJ1-4; TRBD1 is a possible D gene (5 bases). V was shortened by 1 base and J by 7 bases, with 16 bases between the two germline ends. The V gene's germline CDR1 is LNHNV and CDR2 YYDKDF (reference sequence). The CDR3 length is 16 residues. The CDR3 spells CATSRGVGAGSEKLFF. DNA for the CDR3: TGTGCCACCAGCAGAGGAGTTGGTGCAGGGAGTGAAAAACTGTTTTTT.

The chain combines TRBV13 with TRBJ1-5; TRBD1 is a possible D gene (6 bases). The CDR3 is made up of 14 amino acids. Germline CDR1 reads PRHDT; CDR2 reads FYEKMQ (reference sequence). V dropped 8 bases and J dropped 4 bases, with 15 bases sitting between them. CDR3 protein: CASGRGAGNQPQHF. In DNA, the CDR3 is TGTGCCAGCGGCAGGGGCGCCGGGAATCAGCCCCAGCATTTT.

A single count supports this clone. The chain is built from TRBV30 and TRBJ2-7; the D gene is possibly TRBD1 (5 bases). V lost 2 bases and J lost 3, with 8 bases in between. Germline V gives CDR1 GTSNPN, CDR2 SVGIG (reference sequence). The CDR3 is made up of 12 amino acids. The CDR3 region is CAWSQGNYEQYF. The CDR3 coding sequence is TGTGCCTGGAGTCAGGGTAACTACGAGCAGTACTTC.

As to this clone: The sample contains more than one DNA sequence encoding this CDR3. The V gene is TRBV5-1, the J gene TRBJ2-6, with D unclear. With 1 base removed from V and 1 base from J, the gap between germline ends came to 6 bases. Germline CDR1 reads SGHRS; CDR2 reads YFSETQ. The CDR3 is made up of 15 amino acids. This chain's CDR3 is CASSLRPSGANVLTF. The CDR3, as DNA: TGCGCCAGCAGCTTGCGACCTTCTGGGGCCAACGTCCTGACTTTC. Combining the CDR3 with reference TRBV5-1 and TRBJ2-6 gives the whole variable domain KAGVTQTPRYLIKTRGQQVTLSCSPISGHRSVSWYQQTPGQGLQFLFEYFSETQRNKGNFPGRFSGRQFSNSRSEMNVSTLELGDSALYLCASSLRPSGANVLTFGAGSRLTVL.

This chain uses TRBV30 with TRBJ1-1, with TRBD1 matching over 7 bases. The germline CDR1 and CDR2 sequences are GTSNPN and SVGIG (reference sequence). The CDR3 covers 15 residues. The trim removed 5 bases at V and 0 bases at J, leaving 9 bases unmatched. CDR3 in DNA: TGTGCCTGGCCGATCGTGACAGGGATGAACACTGAAGCTTTCTTT. This gives the protein CAWPIVTGMNTEAFF.

This clone was observed a single time. The gene calls are TRBV28 and TRBJ2-7, with TRBD2 identical over 8 bases. Germline V gives CDR1 MDHEN, CDR2 SYDVKM. This CDR3 is built from 13 residues. V shed 6 bases and J 2 bases; nucleotides not matched to a gene: 3. CDR3 DNA sequence: TGTGCCAGCAGGCGGGAGGCCCCCTACGAGCAGTACTTC. Amino acid sequence: CASRREAPYEQYF.

This chain links TRBV7-2 with TRBJ2-7; D remains ambiguous. The CDR3 is 11 amino acids. Between the trimmed V and J ends, which lost 4 bases and 3 bases, there was a span of 4 bases. Germline loops: CDR1 SGHTA, CDR2 FQGNSA. CDR3: CASSYNYEQYF. CDR3 DNA: TGTGCCAGCAGCTACAACTACGAGCAGTACTTC.